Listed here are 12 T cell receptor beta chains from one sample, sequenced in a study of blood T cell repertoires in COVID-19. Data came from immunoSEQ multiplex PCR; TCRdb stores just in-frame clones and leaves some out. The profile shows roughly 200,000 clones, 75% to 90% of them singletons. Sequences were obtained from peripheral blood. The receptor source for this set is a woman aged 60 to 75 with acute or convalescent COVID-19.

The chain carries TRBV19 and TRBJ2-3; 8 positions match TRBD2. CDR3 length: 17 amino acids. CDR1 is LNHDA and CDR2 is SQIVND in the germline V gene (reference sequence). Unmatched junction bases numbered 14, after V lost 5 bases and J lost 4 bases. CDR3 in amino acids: CASSLTGTSSFPDTQYF. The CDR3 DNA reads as TGTGCCAGTAGTTTAACCGGGACTAGTTCATTTCCAGATACGCAGTATTTT.

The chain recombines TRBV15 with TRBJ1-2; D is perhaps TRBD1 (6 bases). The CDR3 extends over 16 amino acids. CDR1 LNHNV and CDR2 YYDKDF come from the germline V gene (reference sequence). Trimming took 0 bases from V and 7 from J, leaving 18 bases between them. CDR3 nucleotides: TGTGCCACCAGCAGAGATACCTGGCCAGGGGATGGTGGCTACACCTTC. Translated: CATSRDTWPGDGGYTF.

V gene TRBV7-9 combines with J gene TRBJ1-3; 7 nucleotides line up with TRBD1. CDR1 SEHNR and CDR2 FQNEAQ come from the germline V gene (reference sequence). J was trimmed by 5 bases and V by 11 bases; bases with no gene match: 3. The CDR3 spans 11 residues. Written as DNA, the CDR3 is TGTGCCGACAGGGAACGAAACACCATATATTTT. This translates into CADRERNTIYF.

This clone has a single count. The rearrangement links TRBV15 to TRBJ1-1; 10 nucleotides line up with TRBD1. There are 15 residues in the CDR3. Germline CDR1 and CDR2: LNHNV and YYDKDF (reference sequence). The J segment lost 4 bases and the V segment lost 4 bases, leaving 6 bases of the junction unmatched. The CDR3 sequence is CATSKDRGVFTEAFF. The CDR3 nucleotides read TGTGCCACCAGCAAGGACAGGGGGGTGTTCACTGAAGCTTTCTTT.

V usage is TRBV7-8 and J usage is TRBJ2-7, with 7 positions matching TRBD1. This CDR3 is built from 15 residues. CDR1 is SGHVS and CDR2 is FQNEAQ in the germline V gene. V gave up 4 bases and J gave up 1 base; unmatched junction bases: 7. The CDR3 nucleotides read TGTGCCAGCAGCTCCGGGACAGTCCCATCCTACGAGCAGTACGTC. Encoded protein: CASSSGTVPSYEQYV.

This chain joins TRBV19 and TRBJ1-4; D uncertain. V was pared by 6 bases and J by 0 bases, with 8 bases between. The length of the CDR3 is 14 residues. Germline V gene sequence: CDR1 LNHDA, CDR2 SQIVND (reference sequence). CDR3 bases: TGTGCCAGTAGATACGGTGCAACTAATGAAAAACTGTTTTTT. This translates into CASRYGATNEKLFF.

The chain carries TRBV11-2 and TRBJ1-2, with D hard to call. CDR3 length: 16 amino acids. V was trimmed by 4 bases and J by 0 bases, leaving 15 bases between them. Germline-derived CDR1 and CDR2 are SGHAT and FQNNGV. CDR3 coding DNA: TGTGCCAGCAGCTCAAGGGAGACGGCGGCTAACTATGGCTACACCTTC. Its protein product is CASSSRETAANYGYTF.

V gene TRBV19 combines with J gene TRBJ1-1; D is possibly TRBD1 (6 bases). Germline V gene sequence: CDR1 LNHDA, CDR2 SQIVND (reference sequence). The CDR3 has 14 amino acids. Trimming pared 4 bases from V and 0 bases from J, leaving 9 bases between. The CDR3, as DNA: TGTGCCAGTAGTACGGACAGCTTGAACACTGAAGCTTTCTTT. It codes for CASSTDSLNTEAFF.

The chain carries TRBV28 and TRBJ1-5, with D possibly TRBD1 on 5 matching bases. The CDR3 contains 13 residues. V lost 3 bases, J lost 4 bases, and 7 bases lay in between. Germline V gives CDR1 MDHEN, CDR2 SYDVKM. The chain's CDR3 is CASSLDKNQPQHF. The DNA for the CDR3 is TGTGCCAGCAGTTTGGACAAGAATCAGCCCCAGCATTTT.

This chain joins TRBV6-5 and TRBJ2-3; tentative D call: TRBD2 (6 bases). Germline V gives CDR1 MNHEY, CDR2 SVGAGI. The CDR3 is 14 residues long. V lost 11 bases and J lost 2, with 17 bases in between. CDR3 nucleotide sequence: TGTGCCGCATCAAAGGCGGGGTACACAGATACGCAGTATTTT. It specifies CAASKAGYTDTQYF.

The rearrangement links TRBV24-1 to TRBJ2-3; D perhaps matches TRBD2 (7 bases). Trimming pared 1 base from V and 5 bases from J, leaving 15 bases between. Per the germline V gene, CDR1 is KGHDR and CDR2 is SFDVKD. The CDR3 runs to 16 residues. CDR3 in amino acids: CATSDFGLGGGDTQYF. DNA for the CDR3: TGTGCCACCAGTGATTTTGGACTAGGGGGAGGAGATACGCAGTATTTT.

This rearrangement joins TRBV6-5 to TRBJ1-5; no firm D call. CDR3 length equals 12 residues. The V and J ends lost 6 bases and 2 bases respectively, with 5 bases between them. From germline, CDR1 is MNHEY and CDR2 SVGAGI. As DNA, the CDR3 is TGTGCCAGCAGCCGCGGCAATCAGCCCCAGCATTTT. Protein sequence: CASSRGNQPQHF.